This T cell receptor (beta chain) originates from a study of blood T cell repertoires in COVID-19. Using immunoSEQ multiplex PCR, the repertoire was profiled, and TCRdb retains in-frame clones only, with some absent. The sample has around 300,000 clones, around four fifths seen once. There are 15 residues in the CDR3. CDR1 and CDR2 from the germline V gene are LNHDA and SQIVND (reference sequence). Trimming stripped 6 bases from V and 4 bases from J, with 18 bases between. The source of this sequence is a woman aged 45-65 years with active or convalescent COVID-19. The V and J genes are TRBV19 and TRBJ1-1, with a weak D call TRBD1 (5 bases). The sequencing sample was made of peripheral blood. CDR3 loop: CASRRVTGGATEAFF. In DNA, the CDR3 is TGTGCCAGTAGACGCGTCACCGGCGGGGCCACTGAAGCTTTCTTT.